This T cell receptor beta chain was recovered during a study of blood T cell repertoires in COVID-19. The wider study: There were acute and convalescent COVID-19 samples, and they came from the United States, Italy and Spain. From T cells, B-cell-depleted T cells, or PBMCs came the material, which was cDNA or gDNA.

As handled by the study authors: Amplification from reference gene primers served as the basis for estimated nucleated cell counts. Profiled with immunoSEQ multiplex PCR; TCRdb holds only in-frame clones, not every one. The V and J calls and clone size were taken over from that table, and D and trimming were inferred from the DNA. The sample holds about 170,000 clones, around nine tenths seen once. CDR1 and CDR2 from the germline V gene are SGHDT and YYEEEE. CDR3 length: 15 amino acids. The V and J ends lost 4 bases and 4 bases respectively, with 16 bases between them. The clonotype comes from a man aged 45-65 years who had recovered from COVID-19. V gene TRBV5-6 combines with J gene TRBJ2-3; D is perhaps TRBD1 (8 bases). Sequencing was done on a sample of peripheral blood. CDR3 region: CASSDDTGGADTQYF. In DNA form, the CDR3 reads TGTGCCAGCAGCGACGACACAGGGGGGGCAGATACGCAGTATTTT.